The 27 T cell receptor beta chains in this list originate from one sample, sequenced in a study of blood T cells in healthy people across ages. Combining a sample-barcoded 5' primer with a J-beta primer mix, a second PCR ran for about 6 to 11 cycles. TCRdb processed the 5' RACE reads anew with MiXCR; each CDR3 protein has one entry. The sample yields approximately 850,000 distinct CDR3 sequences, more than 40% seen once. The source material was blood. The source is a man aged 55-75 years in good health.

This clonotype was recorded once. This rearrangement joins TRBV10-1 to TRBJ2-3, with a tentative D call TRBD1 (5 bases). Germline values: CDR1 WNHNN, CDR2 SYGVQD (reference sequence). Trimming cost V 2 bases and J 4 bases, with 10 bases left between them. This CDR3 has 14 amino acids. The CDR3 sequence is CASSEGQGPDTQYF. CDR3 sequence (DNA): TGCGCCAGCAGTGAGGGTCAGGGTCCAGATACGCAGTATTTT.

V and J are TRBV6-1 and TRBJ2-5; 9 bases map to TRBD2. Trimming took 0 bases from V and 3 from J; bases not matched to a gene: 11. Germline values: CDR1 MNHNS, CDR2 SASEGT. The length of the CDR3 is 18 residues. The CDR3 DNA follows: TGTGCCAGCAGTGAAGCCCCAGGGACTAGCTTTTCCGAAGAGACCCAGTACTTC. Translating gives CASSEAPGTSFSEETQYF.

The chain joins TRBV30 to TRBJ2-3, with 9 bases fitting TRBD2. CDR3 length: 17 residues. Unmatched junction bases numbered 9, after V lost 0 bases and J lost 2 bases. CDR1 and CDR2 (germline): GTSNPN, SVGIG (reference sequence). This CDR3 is CAWSVLQRGVNTDTQYF. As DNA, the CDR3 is TGTGCCTGGAGTGTCCTACAGCGGGGGGTTAACACAGATACGCAGTATTTT. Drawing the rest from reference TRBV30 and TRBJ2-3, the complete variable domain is SQTIHQWPATLVQPVGSPLSLECTVEGTSNPNLYWYRQAAGRGLQLLFYSVGIGQISSEVPQNLSASRPQDRQFILSSKKLLLSDSGFYLCAWSVLQRGVNTDTQYFGPGTRLTVL.

For the CDR3, the DNA is TGTGCCAGCAGCCCGGACAGGGCCGCCTACGAGCAGTACTTC. Translated: CASSPDRAAYEQYF. This rearrangement joins TRBV11-2 to TRBJ2-7; TRBD1 matches at 8 bases. Trimming cost V 5 bases and J 2 bases; bases outside gene matches: 5. The germline V gene has CDR1 SGHAT and CDR2 FQNNGV. The CDR3 covers 14 residues.

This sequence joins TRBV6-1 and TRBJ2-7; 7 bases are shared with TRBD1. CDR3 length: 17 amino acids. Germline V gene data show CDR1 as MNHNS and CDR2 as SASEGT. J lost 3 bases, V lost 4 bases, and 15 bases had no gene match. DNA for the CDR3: TGTGCCAGCAGTGGGTACATTGGCTGGGACAGTCACTACGAGCAGTACTTC. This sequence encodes CASSGYIGWDSHYEQYF.

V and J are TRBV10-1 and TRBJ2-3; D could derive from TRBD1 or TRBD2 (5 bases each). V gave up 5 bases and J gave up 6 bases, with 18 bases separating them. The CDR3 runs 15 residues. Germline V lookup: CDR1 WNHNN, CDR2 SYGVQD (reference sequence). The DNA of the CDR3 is TGCGCCAGCAGTCCATCATCTTTCGGGGCGGATACGCAGTATTTT. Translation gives CASSPSSFGADTQYF.

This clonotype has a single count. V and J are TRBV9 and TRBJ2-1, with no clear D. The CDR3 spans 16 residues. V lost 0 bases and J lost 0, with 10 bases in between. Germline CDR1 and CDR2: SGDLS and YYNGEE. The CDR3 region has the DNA TGTGCCAGCAGCGTAGCTGGTTTCAACTCCTACAATGAGCAGTTCTTC. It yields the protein CASSVAGFNSYNEQFF.

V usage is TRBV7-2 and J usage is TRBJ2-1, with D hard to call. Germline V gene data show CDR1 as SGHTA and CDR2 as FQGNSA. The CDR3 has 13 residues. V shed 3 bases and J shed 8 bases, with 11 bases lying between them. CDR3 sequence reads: CASSLGGYDEQFF. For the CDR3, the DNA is TGTGCCAGCAGCTTGGGCGGTTACGATGAGCAGTTCTTC.

In DNA, the CDR3 is TGTGCCAGCAGCTTATCAGATCTTTATGGCTACACCTTC. Residues: CASSLSDLYGYTF. The genes are TRBV7-9 and TRBJ1-2; the D is unclear. V gave up 2 bases and J gave up 5 bases, with 9 bases separating them. In germline, CDR1 is SEHNR, CDR2 FQNEAQ (reference sequence). The CDR3 loop spans 13 amino acids.

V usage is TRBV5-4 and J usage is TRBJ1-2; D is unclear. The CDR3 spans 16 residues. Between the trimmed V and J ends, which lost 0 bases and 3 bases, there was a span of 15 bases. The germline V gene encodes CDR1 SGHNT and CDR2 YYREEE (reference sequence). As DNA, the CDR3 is TGTGCCAGCAGCTTGGCAACGGGTCTGAGGCACTATGGCTACACCTTC. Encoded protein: CASSLATGLRHYGYTF.

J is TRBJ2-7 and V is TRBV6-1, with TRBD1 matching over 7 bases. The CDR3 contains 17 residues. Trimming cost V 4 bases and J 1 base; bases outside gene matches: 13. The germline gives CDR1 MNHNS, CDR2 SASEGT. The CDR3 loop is CASSGGRGSLLSYEQYF. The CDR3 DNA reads TGTGCCAGCAGTGGTGGCAGGGGGTCGTTACTGTCCTACGAGCAGTACTTC.

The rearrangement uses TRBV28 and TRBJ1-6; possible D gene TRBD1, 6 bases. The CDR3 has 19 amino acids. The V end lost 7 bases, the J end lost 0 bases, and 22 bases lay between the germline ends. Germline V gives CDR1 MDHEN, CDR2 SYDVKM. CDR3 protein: CASTIQGFRTSSYNSPLHF. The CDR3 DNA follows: TGTGCCAGCACCATACAGGGTTTCCGAACGAGCTCCTATAATTCACCCCTCCACTTT.

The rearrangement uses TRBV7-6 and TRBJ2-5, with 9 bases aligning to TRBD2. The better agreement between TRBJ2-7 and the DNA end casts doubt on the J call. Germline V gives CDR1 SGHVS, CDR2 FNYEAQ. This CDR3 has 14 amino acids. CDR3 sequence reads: CASRGGGKGDEQYF. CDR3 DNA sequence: TGTGCCAGCCGCGGGGGGGGAAAAGGCGACGAGCAGTACTTC.

CDR3 nucleotides: TGTGCCAGCAGTCTCGACAGGGGGCACTCCTACGAGCAGTACTTC. Translated: CASSLDRGHSYEQYF. The V call is TRBV6-5, the J call TRBJ2-7; 10 nucleotides match TRBD1. The CDR3 extends over 15 amino acids. CDR1 is MNHEY and CDR2 is SVGAGI in the germline V gene. Losses at the gene ends were 5 bases for V and 0 bases for J; bases not matched to a gene: 4.

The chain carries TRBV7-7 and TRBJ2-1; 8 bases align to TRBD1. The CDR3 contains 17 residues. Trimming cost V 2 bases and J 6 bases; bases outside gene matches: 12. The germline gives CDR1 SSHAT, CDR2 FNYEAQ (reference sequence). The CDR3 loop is CASSLTPPGGKVNEQFF. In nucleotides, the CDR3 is TGTGCCAGCAGCTTAACCCCCCCAGGGGGCAAGGTCAATGAGCAGTTCTTC.

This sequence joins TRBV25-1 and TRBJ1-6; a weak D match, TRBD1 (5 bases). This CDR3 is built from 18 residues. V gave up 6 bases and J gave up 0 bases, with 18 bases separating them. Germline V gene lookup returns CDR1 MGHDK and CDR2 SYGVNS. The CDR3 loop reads CASSAERVGDSYNSPLHF. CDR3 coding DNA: TGTGCCAGCAGCGCTGAAAGGGTAGGGGACTCCTATAATTCACCCCTCCACTTT.

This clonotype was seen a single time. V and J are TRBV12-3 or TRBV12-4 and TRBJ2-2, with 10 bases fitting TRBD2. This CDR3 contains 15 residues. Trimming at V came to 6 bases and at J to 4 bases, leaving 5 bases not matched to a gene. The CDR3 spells CASSLAGALTGELFF. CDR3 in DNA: TGTGCCAGCAGCCTAGCGGGGGCCCTCACCGGGGAGCTGTTTTTT.

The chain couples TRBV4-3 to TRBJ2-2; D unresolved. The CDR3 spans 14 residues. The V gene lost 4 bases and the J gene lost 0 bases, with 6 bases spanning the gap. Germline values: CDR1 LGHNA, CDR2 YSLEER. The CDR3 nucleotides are TGCGCCAGCAGCCGACACTCGAACACCGGGGAGCTGTTTTTT. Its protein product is CASSRHSNTGELFF.

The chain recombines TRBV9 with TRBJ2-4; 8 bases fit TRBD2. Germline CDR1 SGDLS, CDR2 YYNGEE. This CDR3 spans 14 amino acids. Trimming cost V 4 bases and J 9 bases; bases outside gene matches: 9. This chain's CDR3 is CASSPRGGLPIQYF. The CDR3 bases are TGTGCCAGCAGCCCCCGGGGGGGCCTACCCATTCAGTACTTC.

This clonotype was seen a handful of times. The CDR3 DNA sequence: TGTGCCAGCAGTGAATCTCAAGCGGGGTGGGAGACCCAGTACTTC. Translation gives CASSESQAGWETQYF. J is TRBJ2-5 and V is TRBV25-1; 7 bases agree with TRBD2. Germline V gene data show CDR1 as MGHDK and CDR2 as SYGVNS. The V and J ends lost 1 base and 5 bases, in that order; junction bases with no gene match: 7. This CDR3 is built from 15 residues.

Here the CDR3 DNA reads TGCGCCAGCAGCCCAGAGGGACTAGCGGGGCGGGGGACCCAGTACTTC. It is translated as CASSPEGLAGRGTQYF. The rearrangement joins TRBV4-1 to TRBJ2-5; the match to TRBD2 covers 13 bases. After removal of 4 bases from V and 7 bases from J, the junction contained 9 bases not matched to a gene. The CDR3 consists of 16 residues. The germline V gene has CDR1 MGHRA and CDR2 YSYEKL.

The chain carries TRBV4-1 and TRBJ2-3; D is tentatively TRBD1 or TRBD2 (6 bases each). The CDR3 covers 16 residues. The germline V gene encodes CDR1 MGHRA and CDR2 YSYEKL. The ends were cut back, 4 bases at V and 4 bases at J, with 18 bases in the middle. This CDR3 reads CASSPFVGGSSDTQYF. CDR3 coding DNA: TGCGCCAGCAGCCCGTTTGTGGGGGGCTCGTCAGATACGCAGTATTTT.

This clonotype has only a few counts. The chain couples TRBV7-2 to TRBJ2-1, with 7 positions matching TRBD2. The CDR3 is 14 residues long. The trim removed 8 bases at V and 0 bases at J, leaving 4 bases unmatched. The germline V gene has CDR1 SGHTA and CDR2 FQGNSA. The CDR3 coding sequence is TGTGCCAGCGGGGGGGGTGCCTCCTACAATGAGCAGTTCTTC. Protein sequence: CASGGGASYNEQFF.

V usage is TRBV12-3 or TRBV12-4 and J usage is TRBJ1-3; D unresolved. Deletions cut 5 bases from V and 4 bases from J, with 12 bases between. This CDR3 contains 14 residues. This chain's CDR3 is CASSPGRVGNTIYF. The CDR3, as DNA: TGTGCCAGCAGTCCAGGACGGGTCGGAAACACCATATATTTT.

CDR3 DNA: TGTGCCAGCAGCGCCCCTAGCGGGGCAGGCACCGGGGAGCTGTTTTTT. This gives the protein CASSAPSGAGTGELFF. The rearrangement links TRBV9 to TRBJ2-2; 9 bases are a match to TRBD2. The CDR3 has 16 residues. V lost 3 bases, J lost 4 bases, and 7 bases stayed unmatched. Per the germline V gene, CDR1 is SGDLS and CDR2 is YYNGEE.

The CDR3 loop reads CASTLGLAGRDETQFF. The CDR3 DNA sequence: TGTGCCAGCACCTTAGGACTAGCGGGGCGAGATGAGACCCAGTTCTTC. The chain recombines TRBV6-2 or TRBV6-3 with TRBJ2-1; 12 positions agree with TRBD2. This CDR3 is 16 amino acids long. Germline values: CDR1 MNHEY, CDR2 SVGEGT. Trimming took 7 bases from V and 13 from J; bases not matched to a gene: 17.

The chain's CDR3 is CASSLGWQGGYEQYF. As DNA, the CDR3 is TGTGCCAGCAGCTTGGGTTGGCAGGGGGGCTACGAGCAGTACTTC. The V and J genes are TRBV5-6 and TRBJ2-7, with D possibly TRBD1 on 7 matching bases. With 0 bases removed from V and 3 bases from J, the gap between germline ends came to 13 bases. Germline lookup yields CDR1 SGHDT and CDR2 YYEEEE. This CDR3 contains 15 residues.